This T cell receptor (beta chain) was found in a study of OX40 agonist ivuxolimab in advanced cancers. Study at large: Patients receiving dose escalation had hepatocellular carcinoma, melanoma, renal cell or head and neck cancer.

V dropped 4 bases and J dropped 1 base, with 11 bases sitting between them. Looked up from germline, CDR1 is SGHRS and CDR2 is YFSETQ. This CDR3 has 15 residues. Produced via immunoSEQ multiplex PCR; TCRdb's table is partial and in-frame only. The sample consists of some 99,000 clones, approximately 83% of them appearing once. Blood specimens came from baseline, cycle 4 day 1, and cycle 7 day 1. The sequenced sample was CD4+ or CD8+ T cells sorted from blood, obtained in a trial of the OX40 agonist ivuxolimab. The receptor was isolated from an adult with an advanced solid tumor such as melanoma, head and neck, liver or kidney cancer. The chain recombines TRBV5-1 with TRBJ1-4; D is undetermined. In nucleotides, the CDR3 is TGCGCCAGCAGCACCGCCGGGAGAACTAATGAAAAACTGTTTTTT. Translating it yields CASSTAGRTNEKLFF. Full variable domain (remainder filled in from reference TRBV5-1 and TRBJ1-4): KAGVTQTPRYLIKTRGQQVTLSCSPISGHRSVSWYQQTPGQGLQFLFEYFSETQRNKGNFPGRFSGRQFSNSRSEMNVSTLELGDSALYLCASSTAGRTNEKLFFGSGTQLSVL.